This T cell receptor (beta chain) emerged from a study of metastatic and nonmetastatic thyroid tumors. General study points: In blood and tumor, TCR beta diversity was reportedly significantly higher in malignant thyroid tumors than in benign nodules.

A note on this clone: Its target is unknown.

There were no patients who had received any treatment before thyroid surgery. TCRdb re-processed the PCR reads through MiXCR. Of 4,500 to 6,000 clones in the sample, about 25% were seen once. CDR1 ENHRY and CDR2 SYGVKD come from the germline V gene. V gave up 3 bases and J gave up 8 bases, with 13 bases separating them. The CDR3 has 13 amino acids. The specimen sequenced was adjacent normal tissue. The chain links TRBV10-3 to TRBJ1-2; weak D call: TRBD1 (5 bases). This TCR was sampled from a male donor with papillary thyroid cancer or a benign thyroid nodule (not recorded which). Some clones in this sample may be carry-over from other donors' samples. The CDR3 region has the DNA TGTGCCATCAGTGACCACCGGGGGGGAGGCTACACCTTC. Protein sequence: CAISDHRGGGYTF.